This T cell receptor beta chain came from a study of T cells expressing NK-cell markers. Study-level information: All TCR beta repertoires analysed originated from sorted CD3+CD56+NKG2C+, CD3+CD56+NKG2C- and CD3+CD56-NKG2C+ T cells. Study results and limitations: Dominance of the CD3+CD56-NKG2C+ fraction by these clonotypes also held in several donors. As a fraction of CD8+ T cells, dominant NKG2C+ clonotypes reached roughly 1.0-7.0% in more than five donors. Whether expanded NKG2C+ T cell clones were HCMV-specific remained unclear.

CDR3 size: 15 residues. Germline CDR1 and CDR2: KGHSH and LQKENI. About this clonotype itself: Its target is not known.

TCRdb re-analyzed the 5' RACE reads; it lists each CDR3 protein once, without DNA. This sample's table has roughly 350,000 distinct CDR3 sequences. V is TRBV18 and J is TRBJ1-4; TCRdb reports TRBD1, a call that lacks DNA to check it against. This TCR was sampled from a man aged 18-75 years in good health. The specimen sequenced was blood T cells: a sorted CD56 or NKG2C T cell subset, CD4+ or CD8+ T cells, or bulk PBMC T cells (not recorded which). CDR3: CASSNGGADGEKLFF.